These T cell receptor beta chains were read from a single sample in a study of CD8 T cells in Susac syndrome. TCRdb redid the calling of the immunoSEQ multiplex PCR reads with MiXCR, one entry per CDR3 protein. The sample holds about 240,000 distinct CDR3 sequences; less than 96% are singletons and the top ten take roughly 0.1%. The sequenced sample consisted of CD4+ T cells from PBMCs. The source is a human donor with Susac syndrome. The CDR3 runs from the conserved cysteine through the conserved F or W. The D gene is left open where the match is weak. For some rows the clone size is stated as once, few or many, or as a class when expanded; others skip it.

len: 13; v_gene: TRBV5-4; j_gene: TRBJ1-2; d_gene: .; abundance: .; CDR3aa: CASSPDGSYGYTF; CDR3nt: TGTGCCAGCAGCCCGGACGGATCCTATGGCTACACCTTC
len: 15; v_gene: TRBV11-3; j_gene: TRBJ1-2; d_gene: .; abundance: .; CDR3aa: CASSSGQRPNYGYTF; CDR3nt: TGTGCCAGCAGCTCGGGGCAGAGGCCTAACTATGGCTACACCTTC
len: 12; v_gene: TRBV20-1; j_gene: TRBJ1-1; d_gene: .; abundance: .; CDR3aa: CSARPGVTEAFF; CDR3nt: TGCAGTGCTAGACCGGGTGTCACTGAAGCTTTCTTT
len: 16; v_gene: TRBV11-3; j_gene: TRBJ2-7; d_gene: .; abundance: .; CDR3aa: CASSLDPLQHPYEQYF; CDR3nt: TGTGCCAGCAGCTTAGATCCTCTGCAGCATCCCTACGAGCAGTACTTC
len: 16; v_gene: TRBV14; j_gene: TRBJ2-1; d_gene: TRBD2; abundance: once; CDR3aa: CASSQSIGASGNEQFF; CDR3nt: TGTGCCAGCAGCCAAAGTATCGGGGCTAGCGGCAATGAGCAGTTCTTC
len: 10; v_gene: TRBV27; j_gene: TRBJ1-5; d_gene: .; abundance: .; CDR3aa: CASSQEPQHF; CDR3nt: TGTGCCAGCAGTCAAGAGCCCCAGCATTTT
len: 13; v_gene: TRBV20-1; j_gene: TRBJ2-5; d_gene: TRBD2; abundance: once; CDR3aa: CSGLAGGAGTQYF; CDR3nt: TGCAGTGGACTAGCGGGGGGAGCGGGGACCCAGTACTTC
len: 13; v_gene: TRBV30; j_gene: TRBJ2-2; d_gene: .; abundance: .; CDR3aa: CAWSGQNTGELFF; CDR3nt: TGTGCCTGGAGCGGACAGAACACCGGGGAGCTGTTTTTT
len: 19; v_gene: TRBV12-3/TRBV12-4; j_gene: TRBJ2-6; d_gene: .; abundance: .; CDR3aa: CASRYSAGALSSGANVLTF; CDR3nt: TGTGCCAGCAGATACTCTGCAGGGGCGCTTAGCTCTGGGGCCAACGTCCTGACTTTC
len: 14; v_gene: TRBV18; j_gene: TRBJ1-5; d_gene: .; abundance: .; CDR3aa: CASSPPNSDQPQHF; CDR3nt: TGTGCCAGCTCACCACCTAACAGCGATCAGCCCCAGCATTTT
len: 14; v_gene: TRBV28; j_gene: TRBJ2-1; d_gene: .; abundance: .; CDR3aa: CASSAGQLLGEQFF; CDR3nt: TGTGCCAGCAGTGCGGGACAGCTCCTGGGGGAGCAGTTCTTC
len: 15; v_gene: TRBV18; j_gene: TRBJ1-1; d_gene: .; abundance: once; CDR3aa: CASSPIRVRETEAFF; CDR3nt: TGTGCCAGCTCACCAATCCGCGTCCGTGAAACTGAAGCTTTCTTT
len: 12; v_gene: TRBV20-1; j_gene: TRBJ1-1; d_gene: .; abundance: .; CDR3aa: CSANPWGTEAFF; CDR3nt: TGCAGTGCCAATCCTTGGGGCACTGAAGCTTTCTTT
len: 14; v_gene: TRBV28; j_gene: TRBJ1-2; d_gene: TRBD1; abundance: .; CDR3aa: CASSFTSGGYGYTF; CDR3nt: TGTGCCAGCAGTTTTACGTCAGGGGGCTATGGCTACACCTTC
len: 13; v_gene: TRBV20-1; j_gene: TRBJ1-3; d_gene: .; abundance: .; CDR3aa: CSARVGGKQTIYF; CDR3nt: TGCAGTGCTAGGGTCGGGGGGAAACAGACCATATATTTT
len: 14; v_gene: TRBV30; j_gene: TRBJ1-2; d_gene: .; abundance: .; CDR3aa: CAWSARVGSGGYTF; CDR3nt: TGTGCCTGGAGTGCTAGGGTGGGGTCGGGGGGCTACACCTTC
len: 15; v_gene: TRBV20-1; j_gene: TRBJ2-5; d_gene: TRBD2; abundance: .; CDR3aa: CSAIPSGGPQETQYF; CDR3nt: TGCAGTGCTATCCCTAGCGGAGGACCCCAAGAGACCCAGTACTTC
len: 19; v_gene: TRBV4-1; j_gene: TRBJ2-7; d_gene: TRBD2; abundance: once; CDR3aa: CASSQEPLETSGELYEQYF; CDR3nt: TGCGCCAGCAGCCAAGAACCACTGGAGACTAGCGGAGAATTGTACGAGCAGTACTTC
len: 16; v_gene: TRBV5-1; j_gene: TRBJ2-7; d_gene: TRBD2; abundance: .; CDR3aa: CASSLGTSGSGYEQYF; CDR3nt: TGCGCCAGCAGCCTGGGGACTAGCGGGAGTGGGTACGAGCAGTACTTC
len: 13; v_gene: TRBV7-9; j_gene: TRBJ1-4; d_gene: .; abundance: .; CDR3aa: CASTAGTNEKLFF; CDR3nt: TGTGCCAGCACGGCAGGAACTAATGAAAAACTGTTTTTT
len: 15; v_gene: TRBV20-1; j_gene: TRBJ2-7; d_gene: TRBD2; abundance: .; CDR3aa: CSASGLAGGSYEQYF; CDR3nt: TGCAGTGCCAGCGGACTAGCGGGAGGATCCTACGAGCAGTACTTC
len: 13; v_gene: TRBV27; j_gene: TRBJ1-5; d_gene: .; abundance: .; CDR3aa: CASSRVGNQPQHF; CDR3nt: TGTGCCAGCAGTCGGGTAGGGAATCAGCCCCAGCATTTT
len: 18; v_gene: TRBV28; j_gene: TRBJ2-7; d_gene: .; abundance: .; CDR3aa: CASSSGWGGGPSTREQYF; CDR3nt: TGTGCCAGCAGTTCGGGTTGGGGGGGCGGCCCATCCACTAGAGAGCAGTACTTC
len: 16; v_gene: TRBV20-1; j_gene: TRBJ1-5; d_gene: .; abundance: .; CDR3aa: CSALLLGISGNQPQHF; CDR3nt: TGCAGTGCGCTCCTTCTCGGGATAAGCGGCAATCAGCCCCAGCATTTT
len: 15; v_gene: TRBV29-1; j_gene: TRBJ1-1; d_gene: .; abundance: .; CDR3aa: CSVEEVGRANTEAFF; CDR3nt: TGCAGCGTTGAAGAGGTGGGGAGGGCGAACACTGAAGCTTTCTTT
len: 15; v_gene: TRBV11-2; j_gene: TRBJ2-1; d_gene: TRBD1; abundance: .; CDR3aa: CASTLWTGIYNEQFF; CDR3nt: TGTGCCAGCACCCTCTGGACAGGGATCTACAATGAGCAGTTCTTC
len: 14; v_gene: TRBV28; j_gene: TRBJ2-6; d_gene: .; abundance: .; CDR3aa: CASMKISGANVLTF; CDR3nt: TGTGCCAGCATGAAGATTTCTGGGGCCAACGTCCTGACTTTC
len: 13; v_gene: TRBV14; j_gene: TRBJ1-1; d_gene: .; abundance: .; CDR3aa: CASSQDPHTEAFF; CDR3nt: TGTGCCAGCAGCCAAGATCCCCACACTGAAGCTTTCTTT
len: 14; v_gene: TRBV15; j_gene: TRBJ1-2; d_gene: .; abundance: .; CDR3aa: CATSRDLGQYGYTF; CDR3nt: TGTGCCACCAGCAGAGACCTGGGGCAGTATGGCTACACCTTC
len: 15; v_gene: TRBV3-1; j_gene: TRBJ1-1; d_gene: .; abundance: once; CDR3aa: CASSQDGPSHTEAFF; CDR3nt: TGTGCCAGCAGCCAAGATGGGCCTTCCCACACTGAAGCTTTCTTT
len: 14; v_gene: TRBV7-3; j_gene: TRBJ1-2; d_gene: .; abundance: .; CDR3aa: CASSLNREVGGYTF; CDR3nt: TGTGCCAGCAGCTTAAACAGGGAGGTCGGTGGCTACACCTTC
len: 13; v_gene: TRBV20-1; j_gene: TRBJ1-5; d_gene: .; abundance: .; CDR3aa: CSARNSRDQPQHF; CDR3nt: TGCAGTGCTAGAAATAGCAGAGATCAGCCCCAGCATTTT
len: 14; v_gene: TRBV20-1; j_gene: TRBJ1-2; d_gene: .; abundance: .; CDR3aa: CSAEAGSGDYGYTF; CDR3nt: TGCAGTGCTGAGGCAGGGTCGGGGGACTATGGCTACACCTTC
len: 12; v_gene: TRBV12-3/TRBV12-4; j_gene: TRBJ2-5; d_gene: .; abundance: .; CDR3aa: CASSLATGTQYF; CDR3nt: TGTGCCAGCAGTTTAGCCACAGGGACCCAGTACTTC
len: 11; v_gene: TRBV24-1; j_gene: TRBJ2-1; d_gene: .; abundance: .; CDR3aa: CATSDLGRQFF; CDR3nt: TGTGCCACCAGTGATTTGGGAAGGCAGTTCTTC
len: 15; v_gene: TRBV27; j_gene: TRBJ2-1; d_gene: TRBD1; abundance: .; CDR3aa: CASSLSRGQGNEQFF; CDR3nt: TGTGCCAGCAGTTTATCCAGGGGGCAGGGCAATGAGCAGTTCTTC
len: 12; v_gene: TRBV29-1; j_gene: TRBJ2-7; d_gene: .; abundance: .; CDR3aa: CSVGLGVSEQYF; CDR3nt: TGCAGCGTTGGTCTGGGGGTTTCCGAGCAGTACTTC
len: 17; v_gene: TRBV4-2; j_gene: TRBJ2-7; d_gene: .; abundance: once; CDR3aa: CASSQDKVDRDFHEQYF; CDR3nt: TGTGCCAGCAGCCAAGATAAAGTAGACAGGGACTTCCACGAGCAGTACTTC
len: 16; v_gene: TRBV20-1; j_gene: TRBJ1-5; d_gene: .; abundance: once; CDR3aa: CSASGGAGYYDQPQHF; CDR3nt: TGCAGTGCTAGTGGGGGGGCAGGGTATTATGATCAGCCCCAGCATTTT
len: 15; v_gene: TRBV29-1; j_gene: TRBJ2-3; d_gene: TRBD1; abundance: .; CDR3aa: CSVSGTGRITDTQYF; CDR3nt: TGCAGCGTCTCCGGGACAGGGAGAATCACAGATACGCAGTATTTT
len: 14; v_gene: TRBV18; j_gene: TRBJ2-3; d_gene: .; abundance: .; CDR3aa: CASSEAQRSDTQYF; CDR3nt: TGTGCCAGCTCAGAAGCCCAGAGATCAGATACGCAGTATTTT
len: 13; v_gene: TRBV5-6; j_gene: TRBJ2-5; d_gene: .; abundance: .; CDR3aa: CASSLGGVKTQYF; CDR3nt: TGTGCCAGCAGCTTGGGAGGGGTCAAGACCCAGTACTTC
len: 13; v_gene: TRBV30; j_gene: TRBJ1-5; d_gene: .; abundance: .; CDR3aa: CAWRRDSNQPQHF; CDR3nt: TGTGCCTGGAGGCGGGACAGCAATCAGCCCCAGCATTTT
len: 13; v_gene: TRBV6-1; j_gene: TRBJ1-5; d_gene: .; abundance: .; CDR3aa: CASSPTPHQPQHF; CDR3nt: TGTGCCAGCAGTCCTACGCCTCATCAGCCCCAGCATTTT